These 3 T cell receptor beta chains were all obtained from the same sample, sequenced in a study of blood T cells in healthy people across ages (dated by TCRdb to between 2014 and 2017). The library was obtained by 5' RACE. The sample was run on an Illumina HiSeq 2500. A second PCR of about 7 to 12 cycles was run with a J-beta primer mix and a sample-barcoded 5' primer. The public sequencing data were trimmed at Q25 with fastp and processed into clonotypes with MiXCR by TCRdb, which kept only in-frame beta chains. Records with the same CDR3 protein are collapsed into one entry carrying the most frequent genes and DNA. This sample is represented by roughly 800,000 distinct CDR3 sequences; 25% of them were singletons. The top ten hold just under 9.5% of the sample. These sequences were also reported in another study, on T cells of mothers and their children.

The specimen sequenced was blood. All receptors come from a boy younger than 18 in good health.

This clonotype occurred a few times. V and J are TRBV7-9 and TRBJ1-2; no clear D. The CDR3 consists of 14 residues. Germline-derived CDR1 and CDR2 are SEHNR and FQNEAQ (reference sequence). Trimming took 1 base from V and 2 from J, leaving 8 bases between them. The CDR3 reads CASSLVDENYGYTF. As DNA, the CDR3 is TGTGCCAGCAGCTTAGTGGACGAAAACTATGGCTACACCTTC. The full variable domain, rest sourced from reference TRBV7-9 and TRBJ1-2, is DTGVSQNPRHKITKRGQNVTFRCDPISEHNRLYWYRQTLGQGPEFLTYFQNEAQLEKSRLLSDRFSAERPKGSFSTLEIQRTEQGDSAMYLCASSLVDENYGYTFGSGTRLTVV.

This clonotype showed up just a few times. The gene calls are TRBV7-9 and TRBJ2-5; a weak D match, TRBD2 (6 bases). This CDR3 has 16 residues. The germline gives CDR1 SEHNR, CDR2 FQNEAQ (reference sequence). The V end was cut by 4 bases, the J end by 2 bases, with 17 bases between. The DNA of the CDR3 is TGTGCCAGCAGCTCAGCCCGCCGGGACTTACAAGAGACCCAGTACTTC. Translation gives CASSSARRDLQETQYF.

This clonotype was seen a few times. The rearrangement joins TRBV4-2 to TRBJ2-1, with 8 bases identical to TRBD2. The J call may be wrong; the DNA end is better matched by TRBJ2-5. The V gene's germline CDR1 is LGHNA and CDR2 YNFKEQ. This CDR3 spans 17 amino acids. The CDR3 bases are TGTGCCAGCAGCCAAGATGGAGGGGCGGGGGGCGGTGAGACCCAGTACTTC. Residues: CASSQDGGAGGGETQYF.